Each of the 6 T cell receptor beta chains below was sequenced from the same sample in a study of CD8 T cells in Susac syndrome. An input of roughly 0.5 to 1 ug of RNA was subjected to reverse transcription using random hexamers. A single record per CDR3 protein comes from TCRdb applying MiXCR to the immunoSEQ multiplex PCR reads. The sample lists around 150,000 distinct CDR3 sequences; more than 90% were seen once. Sequencing was done on a sample of CD4+ T cells from PBMCs. All receptors derive from a human donor with Susac syndrome.

The rearrangement uses TRBV7-2 and TRBJ1-3; no clear D gene. The CDR3 runs 12 residues. The V and J ends lost 11 bases and 8 bases respectively, with 16 bases between them. Germline assignment: CDR1 SGHTA and CDR2 FQGNSA. The CDR3 DNA sequence: TGTGCCGGACCCCACCGTAGGCACACCATATATTTT. This sequence encodes CAGPHRRHTIYF.

This chain links TRBV2 with TRBJ1-5; the match to TRBD1 covers 7 bases. The CDR3 loop spans 19 amino acids. Per the germline V gene, CDR1 is SNHLY and CDR2 is FYNNEI. Losses at the gene ends were 0 bases for V and 0 bases for J; bases not matched to a gene: 11. The CDR3 reads CASSEARGTAEYSNQPQHF. The CDR3 nucleotides read TGTGCCAGCAGTGAAGCGCGGGGGACAGCCGAATATAGCAATCAGCCCCAGCATTTT.

The chain uses TRBV29-1 and TRBJ2-1; D is undetermined. The germline CDR1 and CDR2 sequences are SQVTM and ANQGSEA. The CDR3 has 13 residues. Deletions cut 0 bases from V and 14 bases from J, with 17 bases between. CDR3 sequence: CSVEDPTPQLKFF. The CDR3 coding sequence is TGCAGCGTTGAAGATCCGACGCCCCAATTGAAGTTCTTC.

The chain is built from TRBV7-9 and TRBJ2-5, with D unclear. Germline V gene data show CDR1 as SEHNR and CDR2 as FQNEAQ (reference sequence). Trimming shortened V by 3 bases and J by 2 bases, and 10 bases separated the two germline ends. This CDR3 spans 14 amino acids. Written as DNA, the CDR3 is TGTGCCAGCAGCTTGGATACCCTACAAGAGACCCAGTACTTC. It translates to CASSLDTLQETQYF.

The chain recombines TRBV30 with TRBJ1-3; D unclear. V was pared by 2 bases and J by 0 bases, with 8 bases between. The CDR3 length is 14 residues. The germline gives CDR1 GTSNPN, CDR2 SVGIG (reference sequence). The CDR3 loop reads CAWSQYPSGNTIYF. CDR3 sequence (DNA): TGTGCCTGGAGTCAATACCCCTCTGGAAACACCATATATTTT. Based on the CDR3 plus reference TRBV30 and TRBJ1-3, the full variable domain is SQTIHQWPATLVQPVGSPLSLECTVEGTSNPNLYWYRQAAGRGLQLLFYSVGIGQISSEVPQNLSASRPQDRQFILSSKKLLLSDSGFYLCAWSQYPSGNTIYFGEGSWLTVV.

V gene TRBV29-1 combines with J gene TRBJ2-3, with 8 bases matching TRBD2. With 4 bases clipped from V and 1 base from J, the junction kept 16 bases outside the gene matches. Germline loops: CDR1 SQVTM, CDR2 ANQGSEA. The CDR3 sequence is 18 residues long. The CDR3 loop is CSVVGEAGVRLGTDTQYF. CDR3 coding DNA: TGCAGCGTTGTGGGAGAAGCGGGAGTTAGGTTGGGCACAGATACGCAGTATTTT.